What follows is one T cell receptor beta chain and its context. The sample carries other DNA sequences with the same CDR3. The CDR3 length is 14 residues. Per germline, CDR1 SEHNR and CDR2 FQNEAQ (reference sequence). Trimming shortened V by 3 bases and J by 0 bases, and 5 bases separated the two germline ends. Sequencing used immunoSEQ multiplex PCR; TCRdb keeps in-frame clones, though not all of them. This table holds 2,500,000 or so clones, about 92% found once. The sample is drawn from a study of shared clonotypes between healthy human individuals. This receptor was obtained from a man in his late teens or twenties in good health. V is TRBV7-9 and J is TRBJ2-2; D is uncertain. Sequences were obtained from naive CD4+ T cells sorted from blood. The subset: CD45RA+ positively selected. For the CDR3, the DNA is TGTGCCAGCAGCTTGACGGCGAACACCGGGGAGCTGTTTTTT. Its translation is CASSLTANTGELFF.